This entry lists 14 T cell receptor beta chains sequenced from one sample in a study of chemoradiotherapy in HPV16-positive cancers. The assay was immunoSEQ multiplex PCR, and TCRdb's table has in-frame clones only and misses some. The table has approximately 9,000 clones, about 71% seen once. Collection took place from a patient who underwent chemoradiotherapy. The receptors stem from a human donor with HPV-associated anogenital cancer.

The chain employs TRBV7-2 and TRBJ2-7; unclear D gene. This CDR3 comprises 14 residues. V was trimmed by 5 bases and J by 4 bases, leaving 15 bases between them. The germline gives CDR1 SGHTA, CDR2 FQGNSA. The CDR3 loop reads CASSRTNAGYEQYF. CDR3 nucleotides: TGTGCCAGCAGCCGCACGAACGCAGGTTACGAGCAGTACTTC.

This chain links TRBV7-2 with TRBJ2-3, with D unclear. The CDR3 totals 17 residues. Per the germline V gene, CDR1 is SGHTA and CDR2 is FQGNSA. The V and J ends lost 5 bases and 0 bases respectively, with 18 bases between them. CDR3 coding DNA: TGTGCCAGCAGCCAAATAGACTGGTCCCCTAGCACAGATACGCAGTATTTT. Translated, it gives CASSQIDWSPSTDTQYF.

The genes are TRBV11-1 and TRBJ1-2; no reliable D call. Germline V gives CDR1 SGHAT, CDR2 FQDESV (reference sequence). The CDR3 is made up of 13 amino acids. Trimming left V 3 bases short and J 3 bases short, with 8 bases between. The CDR3 is CASSFPGDYGYTF. The CDR3 DNA sequence: TGTGCCAGCAGCTTTCCCGGGGACTATGGCTACACCTTC.

This clone has a handful of counts. The chain carries TRBV11-2 and TRBJ2-1, with D perhaps matching TRBD2 (5 bases). Germline lookup yields CDR1 SGHAT and CDR2 FQNNGV. This CDR3 contains 15 residues. The V end lost 1 base, the J end lost 1 base, and 8 bases lay between the germline ends. CDR3 nucleotide sequence: TGTGCCAGCAGCTTAGCTGGCGGGTCCTACAATGAGCAGTTCTTC. This translates into CASSLAGGSYNEQFF.

The chain combines TRBV6-5 with TRBJ1-1; D is ambiguous. Germline lookup yields CDR1 MNHEY and CDR2 SVGAGI. V gave up 2 bases and J gave up 0 bases, with 7 bases separating them. The CDR3 is 14 amino acids. The CDR3 region is CASSYRTMNTEAFF. The CDR3 region has the DNA TGTGCCAGCAGTTACCGAACAATGAACACTGAAGCTTTCTTT.

This clone has a single count. The chain recombines TRBV7-9 with TRBJ2-7, with D perhaps matching TRBD2 (5 bases). Trimming left V 1 base short and J 7 bases short, with 8 bases between. CDR1 is SEHNR, CDR2 FQNEAQ, per germline (reference sequence). The CDR3 is 12 amino acids. CDR3 sequence (DNA): TGTGCCAGCAGCTTAGTTCCGGGAGAGCAGTACTTC. Amino acid sequence: CASSLVPGEQYF.

The sample holds a few counts of this clone. This sequence joins TRBV28 and TRBJ1-4, with unresolved D. Trimming removed 6 bases from V and 7 bases from J, with 18 bases in between. The germline V gene encodes CDR1 MDHEN and CDR2 SYDVKM. There are 15 residues in the CDR3. The CDR3 is CASRPSGIRTEKLFF. The CDR3 DNA sequence: TGTGCCAGCAGACCATCCGGGATCCGGACTGAAAAACTGTTTTTT. Full variable domain (outside the CDR3, taken from reference TRBV28 and TRBJ1-4): DVKVTQSSRYLVKRTGEKVFLECVQDMDHENMFWYRQDPGLGLRLIYFSYDVKMKEKGDIPEGYSVSREKKERFSLILESASTNQTSMYLCASRPSGIRTEKLFFGSGTQLSVL.

The sample holds a few counts of this clone. The chain has TRBV19 and TRBJ2-3; D unclear. V gave up 3 bases and J gave up 1 base, with 5 bases separating them. Germline lookup yields CDR1 LNHDA and CDR2 SQIVND (reference sequence). This CDR3 contains 13 residues. CDR3: CASSMSGTDTQYF. The DNA for the CDR3 is TGTGCCAGTAGTATGAGCGGCACAGATACGCAGTATTTT.

This clone was seen once. J is TRBJ2-5 and V is TRBV7-3; maybe TRBD1 (5 bases). Near its end, the DNA agrees better with TRBJ2-7, so the J call may be wrong. The CDR3 runs to 14 residues. CDR1 is SGHTA and CDR2 is FQGTGA in the germline V gene. This CDR3 is CASSLMAGPYEQYF. DNA for the CDR3: TGTGCCAGCAGCTTAATGGCAGGGCCCTACGAGCAGTACTTC.

The chain uses TRBV2 and TRBJ2-1; no definite D call. This CDR3 has 13 residues. The V end was cut by 8 bases, the J end by 4 bases, with 12 bases between. The V gene's germline CDR1 is SNHLY and CDR2 FYNNEI. The CDR3 here is CASDPDGYNEQFF. The CDR3 bases are TGTGCCAGCGATCCGGACGGATACAATGAGCAGTTCTTC.

The chain recombines TRBV5-5 with TRBJ1-1; D is unclear. The CDR3 runs 15 residues. V was pared by 3 bases and J by 1 base, with 13 bases between. Germline V gene sequence: CDR1 SGHKS, CDR2 YYEKEE (reference sequence). As DNA, the CDR3 is TGTGCCAGCAGCTCCCGACCGGACCCGAACACTGAAGCTTTCTTT. Residues: CASSSRPDPNTEAFF.

This clone is large (0.1 to 1%). The chain recombines TRBV4-1 with TRBJ1-4; the D is unclear. The CDR3 covers 14 residues. Trimming stripped 0 bases from V and 6 bases from J, with 8 bases between. Germline CDR1 reads MGHRA; CDR2 reads YSYEKL. CDR3 in DNA: TGCGCCAGCAGCCAAGAGGGAGGGTATGAAAAACTGTTTTTT. Translated: CASSQEGGYEKLFF.

This clone was counted only a few times. The V and J genes are TRBV11-2 and TRBJ2-7, with a possible D match to TRBD2 (6 bases). V was trimmed by 6 bases and J by 4 bases, leaving 16 bases between them. This CDR3 has 14 amino acids. Looked up from germline, CDR1 is SGHAT and CDR2 is FQNNGV. CDR3 amino acids: CASRRTSTAYEQYF. As DNA, the CDR3 is TGTGCCAGCAGACGTACTAGCACCGCATACGAGCAGTACTTC.

The chain employs TRBV4-2 and TRBJ2-1, with D possibly matching TRBD2 (6 bases). Germline V gives CDR1 LGHNA, CDR2 YNFKEQ. The V end lost 0 bases, the J end lost 9 bases, and 27 bases lay between the germline ends. There are 19 residues in the CDR3. DNA of the CDR3: TGTGCCAGCAGCCAAGAGAGCCGGGGGTCCATAATATGGGGAGCTGAGCAGTTCTTC. Translation gives CASSQESRGSIIWGAEQFF.